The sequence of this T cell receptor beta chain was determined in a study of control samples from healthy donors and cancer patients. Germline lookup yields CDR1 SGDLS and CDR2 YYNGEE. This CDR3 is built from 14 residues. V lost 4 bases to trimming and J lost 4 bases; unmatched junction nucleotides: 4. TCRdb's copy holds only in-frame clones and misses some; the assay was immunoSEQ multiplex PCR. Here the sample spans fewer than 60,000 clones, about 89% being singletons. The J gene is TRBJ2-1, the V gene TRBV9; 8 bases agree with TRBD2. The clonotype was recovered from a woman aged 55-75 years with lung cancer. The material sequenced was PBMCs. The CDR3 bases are TGTGCCAGCAGCCCAACGGGGGGGTACAATGAGCAGTTCTTC. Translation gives CASSPTGGYNEQFF. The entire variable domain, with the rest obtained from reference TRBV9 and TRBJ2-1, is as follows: DSGVTQTPKHLITATGQRVTLRCSPRSGDLSVYWYQQSLDQGLQFLIQYYNGEERAKGNILERFSAQQFPDLHSELNLSSLELGDSALYFCASSPTGGYNEQFFGPGTRLTVL.